The clone carrying this T cell receptor beta chain was detected only a few times. Its antigen is not identified. Unrecorded immune exposure was likely among donors, who were nominally healthy when sampled. This sample is drawn from a study of cytomegalovirus exposure and HLA in healthy donors. Germline-derived CDR1 and CDR2 are SEHNR and FQNEAQ (reference sequence). This CDR3 has 15 residues. J was trimmed by 5 bases and V by 8 bases; bases with no gene match: 9. The PCR had 60 Vbeta and 13 Jbeta primers. Only in-frame clones appear in the TCRdb table, and some are missing; sequencing was by immunoSEQ multiplex PCR. The sample has 95,000 to 150,000 clones, 83% seen once. General study results and limits: Clonal expansion was found to be greater in HLA-associated TCR beta chains than in equally common others in a later analysis. Later analysis associated a missense DCLRE1C variant with TCR beta V- and J-gene trimming.

The sequencing input was PBMCs. This receptor was identified in a woman aged 40 to 50 in good health and CMV-seropositive. The V call is TRBV7-9, the J call TRBJ2-2, with 9 bases identical to TRBD2. Here the CDR3 DNA reads TGTGCCAGCGGCTGGGCGGGAGGGCAAACCGGGGAGCTGTTTTTT. This encodes CASGWAGGQTGELFF.